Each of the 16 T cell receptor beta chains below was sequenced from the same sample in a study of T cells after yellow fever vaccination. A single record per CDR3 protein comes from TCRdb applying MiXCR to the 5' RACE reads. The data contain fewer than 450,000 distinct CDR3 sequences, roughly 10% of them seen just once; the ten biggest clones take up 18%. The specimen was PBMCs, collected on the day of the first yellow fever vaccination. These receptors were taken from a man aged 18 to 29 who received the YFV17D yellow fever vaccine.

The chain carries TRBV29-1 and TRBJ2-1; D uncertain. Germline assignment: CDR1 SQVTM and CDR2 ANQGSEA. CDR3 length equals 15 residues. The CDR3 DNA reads TGCAGTGCCGAGAGAACCCGAACCGGATACAATGAGCAGTTCTTC. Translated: CSAERTRTGYNEQFF.

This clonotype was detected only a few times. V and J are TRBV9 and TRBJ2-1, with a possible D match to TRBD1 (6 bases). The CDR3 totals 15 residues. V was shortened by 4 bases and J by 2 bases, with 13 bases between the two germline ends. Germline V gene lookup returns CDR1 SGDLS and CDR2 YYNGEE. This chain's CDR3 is CASSKIGGTYNEQFF. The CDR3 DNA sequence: TGTGCCAGCAGCAAAATAGGGGGTACCTACAATGAGCAGTTCTTC.

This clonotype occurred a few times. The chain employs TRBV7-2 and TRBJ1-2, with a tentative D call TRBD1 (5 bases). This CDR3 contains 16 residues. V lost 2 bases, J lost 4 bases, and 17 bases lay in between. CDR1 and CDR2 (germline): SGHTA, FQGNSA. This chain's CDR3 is CASSLSSVGVIYGYTF. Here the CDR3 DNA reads TGTGCCAGCAGCTTAAGCTCGGTAGGGGTTATCTATGGCTACACCTTC.

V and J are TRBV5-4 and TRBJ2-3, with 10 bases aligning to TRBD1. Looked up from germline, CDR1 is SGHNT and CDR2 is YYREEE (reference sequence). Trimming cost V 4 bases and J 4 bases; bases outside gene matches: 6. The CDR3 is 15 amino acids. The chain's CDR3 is CASSSRQGAADTQYF. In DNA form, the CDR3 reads TGTGCCAGCAGCAGCCGACAGGGGGCTGCAGATACGCAGTATTTT.

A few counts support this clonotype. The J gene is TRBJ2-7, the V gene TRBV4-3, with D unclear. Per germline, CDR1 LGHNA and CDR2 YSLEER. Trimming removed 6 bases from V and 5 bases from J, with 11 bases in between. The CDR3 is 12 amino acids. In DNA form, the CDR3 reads TGCGCCAGCAGGACGGCGGCGGACGAGCAGTACGTC. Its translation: CASRTAADEQYV.

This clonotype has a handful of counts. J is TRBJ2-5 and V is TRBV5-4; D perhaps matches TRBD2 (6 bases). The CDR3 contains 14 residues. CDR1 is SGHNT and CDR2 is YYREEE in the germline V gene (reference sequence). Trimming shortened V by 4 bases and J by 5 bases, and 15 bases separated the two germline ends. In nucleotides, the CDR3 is TGTGCCAGCAGCCTATCGGGACTTGCGGAGACCCAGTACTTC. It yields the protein CASSLSGLAETQYF.

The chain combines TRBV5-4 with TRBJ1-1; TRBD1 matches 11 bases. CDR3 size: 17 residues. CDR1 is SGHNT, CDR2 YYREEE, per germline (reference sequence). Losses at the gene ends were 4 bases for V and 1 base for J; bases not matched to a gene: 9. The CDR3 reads CASSLGTGGFENTEAFF. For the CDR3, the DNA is TGTGCCAGCAGCCTCGGGACAGGGGGTTTCGAGAACACTGAAGCTTTCTTT.

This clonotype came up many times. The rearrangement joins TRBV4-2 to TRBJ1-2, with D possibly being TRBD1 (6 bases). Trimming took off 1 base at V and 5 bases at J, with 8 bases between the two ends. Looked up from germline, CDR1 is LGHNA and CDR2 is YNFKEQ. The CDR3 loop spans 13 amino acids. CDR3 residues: CASSQGTEYGYTF. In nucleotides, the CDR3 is TGTGCCAGCAGCCAAGGGACAGAATATGGCTACACCTTC.

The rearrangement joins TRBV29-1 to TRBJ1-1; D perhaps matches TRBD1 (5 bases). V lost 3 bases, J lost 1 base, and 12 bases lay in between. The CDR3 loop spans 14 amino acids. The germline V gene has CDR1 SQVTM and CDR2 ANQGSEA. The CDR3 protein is CSVDFSGGNTEAFF. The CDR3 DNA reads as TGCAGCGTTGATTTTTCGGGGGGGAACACTGAAGCTTTCTTT.

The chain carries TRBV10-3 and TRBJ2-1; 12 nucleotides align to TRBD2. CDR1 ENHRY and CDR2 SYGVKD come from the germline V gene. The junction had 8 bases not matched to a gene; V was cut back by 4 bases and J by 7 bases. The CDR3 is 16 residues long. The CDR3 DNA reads TGTGCCATCAGTGCGGGCCTAGCGGGGGGGCAGAATGAGCAGTTCTTC. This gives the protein CAISAGLAGGQNEQFF.

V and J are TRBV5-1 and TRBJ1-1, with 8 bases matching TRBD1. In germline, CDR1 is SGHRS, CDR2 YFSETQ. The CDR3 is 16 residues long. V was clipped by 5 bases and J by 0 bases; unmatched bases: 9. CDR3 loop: CASRTLTGGVNTEAFF. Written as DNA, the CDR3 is TGCGCCAGCAGAACCTTAACAGGGGGGGTGAACACTGAAGCTTTCTTT.

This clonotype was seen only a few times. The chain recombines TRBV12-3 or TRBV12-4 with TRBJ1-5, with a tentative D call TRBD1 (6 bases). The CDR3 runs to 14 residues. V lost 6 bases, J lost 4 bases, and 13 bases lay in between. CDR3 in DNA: TGTGCCAGCAGCAAGGACAGAATTAATCAGCCCCAGCATTTT. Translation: CASSKDRINQPQHF.

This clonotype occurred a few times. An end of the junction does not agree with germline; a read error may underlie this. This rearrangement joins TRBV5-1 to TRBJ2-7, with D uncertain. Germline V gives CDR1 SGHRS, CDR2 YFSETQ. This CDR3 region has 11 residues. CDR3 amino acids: CARPPGRPSDF. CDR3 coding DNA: TGCGCCAGGCCGCCGGGCCGTCCGTCGGACTTC.

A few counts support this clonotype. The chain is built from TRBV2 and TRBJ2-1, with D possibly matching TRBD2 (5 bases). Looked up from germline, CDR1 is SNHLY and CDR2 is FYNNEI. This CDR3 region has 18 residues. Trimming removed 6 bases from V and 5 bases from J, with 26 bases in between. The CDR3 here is CASRLRSGIFPRNNEQFF. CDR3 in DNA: TGTGCCAGCAGACTGAGGTCGGGGATCTTTCCCCGAAACAATGAGCAGTTCTTC. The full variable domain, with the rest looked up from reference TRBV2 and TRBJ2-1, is EPEVTQTPSHQVTQMGQEVILRCVPISNHLYFYWYRQILGQKVEFLVSFYNNEISEKSEIFDDQFSVERPDGSNFTLKIRSTKLEDSAMYFCASRLRSGIFPRNNEQFFGPGTRLTVL.

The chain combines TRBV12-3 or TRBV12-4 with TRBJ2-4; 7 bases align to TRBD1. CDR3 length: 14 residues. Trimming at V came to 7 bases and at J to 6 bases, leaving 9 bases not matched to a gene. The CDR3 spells CASTRDSLGNIQYF. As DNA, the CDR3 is TGTGCCAGCACTAGGGACAGCTTGGGAAACATTCAGTACTTC.

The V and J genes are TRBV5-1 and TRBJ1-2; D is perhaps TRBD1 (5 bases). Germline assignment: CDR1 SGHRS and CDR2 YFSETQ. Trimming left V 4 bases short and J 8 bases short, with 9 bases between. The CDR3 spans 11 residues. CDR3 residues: CASSGGVGYTF. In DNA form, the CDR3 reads TGCGCCAGCAGCGGAGGGGTAGGCTACACCTTC.